This T cell receptor (beta chain) was recovered during a study of a mutant IDH1 vaccine in newly diagnosed glioma. Study-wide context: Vaccines began 4-6 weeks after radiotherapy alone, or with temozolomide cycles. Previous treatment comprised radiotherapy, temozolomide, or both, mostly both.

Time point indicated: week 5, during vaccination. Vaccination used 300 ug of mutant IDH1 20-mer peptide per dose, with topical imiquimod. Of note for this clone: The antigen is undetermined.

TCRdb's table, derived via immunoSEQ multiplex PCR, lists solely in-frame clones and lacks some. Here the sample spans approximately 35,000 clones, approximately 53% being singletons. This CDR3 has 15 residues. Germline V gives CDR1 MNHNS, CDR2 SASEGT. Trimming pared 5 bases from V and 5 bases from J, leaving 18 bases between. The chain joins TRBV6-1 to TRBJ1-1, with D maybe TRBD1 (6 bases). Specimen: PBMCs, collected from a glioma patient whose treatment included an IDH1 peptide vaccine. The sequence was obtained from a woman aged 18-29 years with glioma. CDR3 amino acids: CASSSIPDQGTEAFF. Here the CDR3 DNA reads TGTGCCAGCAGTTCGATCCCCGATCAGGGGACTGAAGCTTTCTTT.